These 18 T cell receptor beta chains were sequenced from one sample in a study of cytomegalovirus exposure and HLA in healthy donors. The PCR ran on 60 Vbeta and 13 Jbeta primers. Profiled with immunoSEQ multiplex PCR; TCRdb holds only in-frame clones, not every one. The sample has approximately 89,000 clones, 77% seen once. The sequenced sample consisted of PBMCs. These receptors came from a man aged 25 to 40 in good health and CMV-seronegative.

The chain uses TRBV4-2 and TRBJ2-7; 9 nucleotides match TRBD2. The CDR3 totals 16 residues. The junction had 12 bases not matched to a gene; V was cut back by 3 bases and J by 6 bases. Germline V lookup: CDR1 LGHNA, CDR2 YNFKEQ. CDR3 bases: TGTGCCAGCAGCCATCTTAACCGCGGGGGGGCCGGCGAGCAGTACTTC. It is translated as CASSHLNRGGAGEQYF.

This clone has only one observation. A junction end diverges from the germline sequence, so it may reflect a read error. V and J are TRBV29-1 and TRBJ2-1, with 10 nucleotides matching TRBD1. From germline, CDR1 is SQVTM and CDR2 ANQGSEA. CDR3 size: 14 residues. The CDR3 DNA reads as TGCAGGGTTGATGGTAGACAGGGGGCCGGCGAGCAGTTCTTC. It translates to CRVDGRQGAGEQFF.

V is TRBV7-9 and J is TRBJ1-4, with D maybe TRBD1 (6 bases). The germline V gene has CDR1 SEHNR and CDR2 FQNEAQ (reference sequence). The CDR3 contains 16 residues. Trimming removed 5 bases at V and 7 bases at J, with 20 bases between. DNA for the CDR3: TGTGCCAGCAGCCTAAGCAAACAGGGCTTGGGTGAAAAACTGTTTTTT. Translating it yields CASSLSKQGLGEKLFF.

The chain employs TRBV6-6 and TRBJ1-4; D call uncertain. This CDR3 has 13 amino acids. V lost 0 bases and J 4 bases, leaving 3 bases between the germline ends. Germline lookup yields CDR1 MNHNY and CDR2 SVGAGI (reference sequence). The CDR3 is CASSYSLNEKLFF. CDR3 bases: TGTGCCAGCAGTTACTCCCTTAATGAAAAACTGTTTTTT.

This clone was seen a single time. V gene TRBV19 combines with J gene TRBJ1-2; tentatively, D is TRBD1 (6 bases). V lost 6 bases and J lost 4, with 15 bases in between. Germline V gives CDR1 LNHDA, CDR2 SQIVND (reference sequence). The CDR3 is 14 residues long. The CDR3 DNA reads TGTGCCAGTAGCGCCCAGGGGAATGGCTATGGCTACACCTTC. Encoded protein: CASSAQGNGYGYTF.

The J gene is TRBJ2-6, the V gene TRBV6-6, with D perhaps matching TRBD1 (5 bases). Germline loops: CDR1 MNHNY, CDR2 SVGAGI (reference sequence). Trimming removed 6 bases at V and 1 base at J, with 10 bases between. The CDR3 is 15 amino acids. This CDR3 reads CASRSGSSGANVLTF. The DNA for the CDR3 is TGTGCCAGCAGATCAGGGTCGTCTGGGGCCAACGTCCTGACTTTC.

This clone was detected only a few times. The rearrangement links TRBV7-7 to TRBJ2-5; 10 bases align to TRBD1. CDR3 length equals 17 residues. The germline V gene encodes CDR1 SSHAT and CDR2 FNYEAQ (reference sequence). V trimming: 5 bases; J trimming: 2 bases; junction bases outside the gene matches: 11. CDR3 region: CASSTRTGGDVQETQYF. As DNA, the CDR3 is TGTGCCAGCAGCACACGGACAGGGGGGGACGTGCAAGAGACCCAGTACTTC.

The rearrangement uses TRBV10-2 and TRBJ1-1, with D tentatively TRBD1 (6 bases). CDR1 and CDR2 (germline): WSHSY, SAAADI. With 4 bases removed from V and 4 bases from J, the gap between germline ends came to 10 bases. CDR3 length: 13 amino acids. CDR3 sequence: CASSVDRVTEAFF. The CDR3 DNA reads as TGCGCCAGCAGTGTGGACAGAGTCACTGAAGCTTTCTTT.

The rearrangement uses TRBV7-9 and TRBJ2-1, with D perhaps TRBD2 (6 bases). The V end lost 5 bases, the J end lost 2 bases, and 13 bases lay between the germline ends. Germline V lookup: CDR1 SEHNR, CDR2 FQNEAQ (reference sequence). This CDR3 contains 15 residues. The CDR3 DNA is TGTGCCAGCAGCCAGTCGGGGGACCCCTACAATGAGCAGTTCTTC. This codes for CASSQSGDPYNEQFF. The full variable domain, in which reference TRBV7-9 and TRBJ2-1 provide the parts outside the CDR3, is DTGVSQNPRHKITKRGQNVTFRCDPISEHNRLYWYRQTLGQGPEFLTYFQNEAQLEKSRLLSDRFSAERPKGSFSTLEIQRTEQGDSAMYLCASSQSGDPYNEQFFGPGTRLTVL.

CDR3 nucleotide sequence: TGCGCCAGCAGCTTGGTCCAGGGGGGCAATGGCTACACCTTC. Residues: CASSLVQGGNGYTF. The chain employs TRBV5-1 and TRBJ1-2; 7 nucleotides line up with TRBD1. Germline V gene sequence: CDR1 SGHRS, CDR2 YFSETQ. V trimming: 0 bases; J trimming: 6 bases; junction bases outside the gene matches: 5. The length of the CDR3 is 14 residues.

Only a few counts were recorded for this clone. This CDR3 reads CASSPTGTGGWDTEAFF. CDR3 coding DNA: TGTGCCAGCTCACCCACCGGGACAGGGGGCTGGGACACTGAAGCTTTCTTT. The chain recombines TRBV18 with TRBJ1-1, with 12 bases matching TRBD1. The V segment lost 3 bases and the J segment 3 bases; nucleotides outside the gene matches: 8. The length of the CDR3 is 17 residues. The germline CDR1 and CDR2 sequences are KGHSH and LQKENI.

The rearrangement joins TRBV7-9 to TRBJ2-1, with D uncertain. Germline V lookup: CDR1 SEHNR, CDR2 FQNEAQ (reference sequence). Trimming stripped 3 bases from V and 3 bases from J, with 12 bases between. The CDR3 loop spans 15 amino acids. The CDR3 DNA follows: TGTGCCAGCAGCTTTCCTAACTTCTACTACAATGAGCAGTTCTTC. Protein sequence: CASSFPNFYYNEQFF.

About this clone: This CDR3 is also generated by other DNA sequences in the sample. The V gene is TRBV28, the J gene TRBJ1-1, with unresolved D. Germline loops: CDR1 MDHEN, CDR2 SYDVKM. Between the trimmed V and J ends, which lost 6 bases and 0 bases, there was a span of 14 bases. The length of the CDR3 is 15 residues. The CDR3, as DNA: TGTGCCAGCAGCCCGACACCTTACATGAACACTGAAGCTTTCTTT. Residues: CASSPTPYMNTEAFF.

The rearrangement links TRBV7-6 to TRBJ2-5; 14 nucleotides match TRBD2. Trimming at V came to 2 bases and at J to 2 bases, leaving 1 base not matched to a gene. Per the germline V gene, CDR1 is SGHVS and CDR2 is FNYEAQ. There are 16 residues in the CDR3. CDR3 region: CASSLRLAGGQETQYF. The CDR3 nucleotides are TGTGCCAGCAGCTTAAGACTAGCGGGAGGGCAAGAGACCCAGTACTTC. Full variable domain (rest looked up from reference TRBV7-6 and TRBJ2-5): GAGVSQSPRYKVTKRGQDVALRCDPISGHVSLYWYRQALGQGPEFLTYFNYEAQQDKSGLPNDRFSAERPEGSISTLTIQRTEQRDSAMYRCASSLRLAGGQETQYFGPGTRLLVL.

This clone was seen only once. The chain links TRBV4-1 to TRBJ2-2, with D uncertain. The CDR3 runs 16 residues. CDR1 and CDR2 from the germline V gene are MGHRA and YSYEKL. The germline V and J ends were trimmed by 4 bases and 0 bases, with 12 bases remaining between them. CDR3 residues: CASSLRNSANTGELFF. CDR3 DNA sequence: TGCGCCAGCAGCCTACGTAACAGTGCGAACACCGGGGAGCTGTTTTTT.

The V gene is TRBV5-1, the J gene TRBJ2-5; weak D call: TRBD1 (5 bases). In germline, CDR1 is SGHRS, CDR2 YFSETQ. The CDR3 consists of 15 residues. V was pared by 0 bases and J by 5 bases, with 14 bases between. The CDR3 DNA sequence: TGCGCCAGCAGCTTGGAATACAGGAGTCTGGAGACCCAGTACTTC. It encodes CASSLEYRSLETQYF.

The rearrangement uses TRBV4-2 and TRBJ2-2; D is possibly TRBD2 (5 bases). Trimming left V 4 bases short and J 5 bases short, with 14 bases between. Germline CDR1 reads LGHNA; CDR2 reads YNFKEQ. This CDR3 region has 15 residues. The CDR3, as DNA: TGTGCCAGCAGCCCAGCGCGGCCGGGAACCGGGGAGCTGTTTTTT. Protein sequence: CASSPARPGTGELFF.

The genes are TRBV28 and TRBJ1-6; perhaps TRBD1 as D (6 bases). V lost 1 base to trimming and J lost 6 bases, with 10 bases between them. From germline, CDR1 is MDHEN and CDR2 SYDVKM. CDR3 length: 15 amino acids. The CDR3: CASSLYQGSNSPLHF. The CDR3 DNA follows: TGTGCCAGCAGTTTATACCAGGGGAGTAATTCACCCCTCCACTTT.